This T cell receptor (beta chain) was retrieved from a study of regulatory T cells in long-lasting Graves disease (dated by TCRdb to about 2021). Notes on the research overall: Persistent Graves' disease meant more than 5 years of antithyroid drug treatment with TSH receptor autoantibodies that stayed positive. Antithyroid drugs had been taken for 8.5 to 12 years on average by persistent Graves' disease patients in the clinical cohort. The study was conducted in China and was registered as a clinical trial. Patients with persistent Graves' disease were compared with patients with newly diagnosed Graves' disease using TCR sequencing and RNA sequencing of peripheral blood. A total of 33 samples underwent TCR sequencing: some 13 from persistent and around 20 from newly diagnosed Graves' disease patients.

Beyond this particular receptor, the publication reports: Lower TCR Shannon entropy and fewer highly expanded clones were observed in persistent Graves' disease patients than in newly diagnosed patients, which suggested clonal expansion. More public clonotypes were shared among persistent patients (under 3,000) than among newly diagnosed patients (more than 950). Sequencing and analysis were limited to the TCR beta chain. The authors acknowledged the small sample size as a limitation that may reduce accuracy. TRBV28, TRBJ1-2 and TRBJ2-5 were preferentially used in persistent disease, while TRBV20-1 and TRBJ2-1 were favored in newly diagnosed disease. The study examined only peripheral blood because the primary lesion, thyroid tissue, could not be accessed.

The sample's time point label, in plain terms: persistent/refractory GD, antithyroid drugs over 5 years with positive TRAb. For both TCR sequencing and RNA sequencing, RNA was extracted from PBMCs using TRIzol. The diagnosis of Graves' disease was made according to American Thyroid Association guidelines. Patients for the study were recruited at an endocrinology department in Xi'an, China. From each patient, about 8.9 milliliters of peripheral blood was collected into an EDTA anticoagulant tube. Ficoll Paque Plus density gradient separation was used to isolate PBMCs, and no additional T cell sorting was done. An Agilent 2100 Bioanalyzer and agarose gel were used to check RNA quality, and a NanoDrop 2000 was used to measure RNA concentration. The junction shows trimming of 1 base on V and 0 bases on J, plus 12 bases between the germline ends. CDR1 and CDR2 are read off the germline V gene as SGHTA and FQGNSA. The CDR3 sequence holds 17 residues, the cysteine and phenylalanine included. Here the CDR3 DNA is all that survives: 51 bases in frame from base 1.

The method was multiplex PCR. TCRdb names Illumina HiSeq 4000 as the instrument used. To build TCR beta libraries, CDR3 regions were amplified by Arm-PCR using iRepertoire HTBI primers. PCR products were gel purified before sequencing. Under the source paper's analysis protocol: Gene usage analysis of CDR3 amino acid clonotypes used the approximately 62 TRBV and fewer than 15 TRBJ segments found across samples. COPE and FqMerger were used to merge the filtered high-quality paired reads into contigs. BLAST was used to align contigs to IMGT TRBV, TRBD and TRBJ reference genes, and CDR3 was defined according to IMGT. Highly expanded clones were defined as clonotypes with a frequency above 0.1%. Shannon entropy was used to measure repertoire diversity, and the Gini coefficient was used to measure V-J evenness. Clonotypes shared by more than one individual were considered public. The raw public data were reprocessed by TCRdb itself: fastp quality trimming at Q25, MiXCR clonotype calling, in-frame beta chains only. Each record represents a unique CDR3 protein, reported with the most common genes and DNA among its rows. The V and J calls were not made by the authors but by TCRdb's processing. Recorded for this sample are a few hundred thousand distinct CDR3 sequences; about a quarter of them occurred a single time. The top ten hold roughly a quarter of the sample.

Notes on this clonotype: This receptor's antigen is unknown. No much larger clone is present one base from it, and per-base qualities are unavailable.

The specimen was peripheral blood mononuclear cells (PBMCs), collected when the disease was refractory, from a patient treated with antithyroid drugs. The sequence was collected from a female donor with Graves disease. The chain couples TRBV7-2 to TRBJ1-4; no D segment can be confidently identified. This receptor has the CDR3 CASSLVPVKATNEKLFF. The DNA sequence is given as TGTGCCAGCAGCTTAGTTCCTGTAAAAGCAACTAATGAAAAACTGTTTTTT.